These 20 T cell receptor beta chains share one sample of origin, sequenced in a study of cytomegalovirus exposure and HLA in healthy donors. The PCR had 60 Vbeta and 13 Jbeta primers. Data came from immunoSEQ multiplex PCR; TCRdb stores just in-frame clones and leaves some out. The table has 150,000 to 200,000 clones, about 65% seen once. The specimen sequenced was PBMCs. These receptors were taken from a girl between 5 and 17 years old in good health and CMV-seronegative.

The chain joins TRBV11-2 to TRBJ2-2; possibly TRBD1 for D (7 bases). CDR1 SGHAT and CDR2 FQNNGV come from the germline V gene. V gave up 1 base and J gave up 5 bases, with 14 bases separating them. The CDR3 contains 16 residues. Here the CDR3 DNA reads TGTGCCAGCAGCTTAGTTCCAGGGGGACTGACCGGGGAGCTGTTTTTT. This sequence encodes CASSLVPGGLTGELFF.

The chain joins TRBV13 to TRBJ2-3, with 10 bases identical to TRBD2. Germline V gene sequence: CDR1 PRHDT, CDR2 FYEKMQ (reference sequence). This CDR3 has 15 amino acids. Unmatched junction bases numbered 6, after V lost 5 bases and J lost 4 bases. In nucleotides, the CDR3 is TGTGCCAGCAGCAAGAGCGGGGGGGCGGCAGATACGCAGTATTTT. Its protein is CASSKSGGAADTQYF.

This clone has at least ten counts. V is TRBV7-8 and J is TRBJ2-7; D is unresolved. The CDR3 is 11 amino acids. Per the germline V gene, CDR1 is SGHVS and CDR2 is FQNEAQ. V lost 5 bases and J 4 bases, leaving 6 bases between the germline ends. The CDR3 loop is CASSARYEQYF. The DNA for the CDR3 is TGTGCCAGCAGCGCCCGGTACGAGCAGTACTTC.

The J gene is TRBJ1-2, the V gene TRBV13, with 7 nucleotides matching TRBD1. The CDR3 loop spans 16 amino acids. Germline lookup yields CDR1 PRHDT and CDR2 FYEKMQ (reference sequence). With 3 bases clipped from V and 7 bases from J, the junction kept 14 bases outside the gene matches. The CDR3 DNA is TGTGCCAGCAGCTTCCGAAAGACAGGGCGGTTAGTTGGCTACACCTTC. Translating gives CASSFRKTGRLVGYTF.

The CDR3 reads CASSGMDSVRLNYGYTF. The CDR3 DNA follows: TGTGCCAGCAGTGGGATGGACTCGGTCCGTCTTAACTATGGCTACACCTTC. The chain links TRBV25-1 to TRBJ1-2; no clear D. The germline V gene encodes CDR1 MGHDK and CDR2 SYGVNS. V was clipped by 4 bases and J by 1 base, with 19 bases between them. The CDR3 has 17 amino acids.

This chain links TRBV5-4 with TRBJ1-1; no definite D call. The germline gives CDR1 SGHNT, CDR2 YYREEE (reference sequence). CDR3 length: 13 residues. V lost 2 bases, J lost 1 base, and 6 bases lay in between. The CDR3 sequence is CASSFGGNTEAFF. The CDR3 bases are TGTGCCAGCAGCTTTGGAGGGAACACTGAAGCTTTCTTT.

The chain joins TRBV28 to TRBJ2-7, with 9 bases identical to TRBD1. The CDR3 extends over 16 amino acids. Germline V gene data show CDR1 as MDHEN and CDR2 as SYDVKM. Trimming took 2 bases from V and 1 from J; bases not matched to a gene: 6. The CDR3 coding sequence is TGTGCCAGCAGTTTACACCGGGACAGGGAATCCTACGAGCAGTACTTC. Translating it yields CASSLHRDRESYEQYF.

This chain joins TRBV15 and TRBJ1-4; D gene unclear. There are 18 residues in the CDR3. The germline V gene encodes CDR1 LNHNV and CDR2 YYDKDF (reference sequence). Trimming shortened V by 0 bases and J by 0 bases, and 14 bases separated the two germline ends. CDR3 sequence reads: CATSRDWPLATTNEKLFF. CDR3 DNA sequence: TGTGCCACCAGCAGAGACTGGCCGCTGGCAACAACTAATGAAAAACTGTTTTTT.

The chain employs TRBV7-8 and TRBJ2-5; 13 nucleotides agree with TRBD2. The germline gives CDR1 SGHVS, CDR2 FQNEAQ. The CDR3 runs 19 residues. With V trimmed by 6 bases and J by 3 bases, 16 bases remained unmatched. Written as DNA, the CDR3 is TGTGCCAGCAGTCTGAAGCCCACTAGCGGGGGGGCCAAGGAAGAGACCCAGTACTTC. It is translated as CASSLKPTSGGAKEETQYF.

This clone came up once. The chain joins TRBV14 to TRBJ1-1; D remains unclear. V was cut by 1 base and J by 8 bases, with 11 bases left in between. The CDR3 sequence is 13 residues long. Germline loops: CDR1 SGHDN, CDR2 FVKESK. The CDR3 DNA reads TGTGCCAGCAGCCAAGGACTCCTGAGAGAAGCTTTCTTT. Translation: CASSQGLLREAFF.

This clone was counted between two and nine times. The junction does not match germline at one end; this may be a read error. This rearrangement joins TRBV20-1 to TRBJ1-2; D not resolved. Germline CDR1 is DFQATT and CDR2 is SNEGSKA (reference sequence). The CDR3 length is 11 residues. The CDR3, as DNA: TGCAGTGCTAGGAGCTTTGGTTTTATTGCCTTC. Protein product: CSARSFGFIAF.

This clone came up a few times. V gene TRBV19 combines with J gene TRBJ2-2; the D gene is possibly TRBD1 (7 bases). V shed 2 bases and J shed 12 bases, with 10 bases lying between them. The CDR3 extends over 12 amino acids. The V gene's germline CDR1 is LNHDA and CDR2 SQIVND (reference sequence). DNA for the CDR3: TGTGCCAGTAGTATACAGGGGGGACAGCTGTTTTTT. Its protein is CASSIQGGQLFF.

The rearrangement links TRBV6-1 to TRBJ2-5; D is undetermined. This CDR3 spans 13 amino acids. V lost 2 bases and J 4 bases, leaving 8 bases between the germline ends. The V gene's germline CDR1 is MNHNS and CDR2 SASEGT. CDR3 nucleotide sequence: TGTGCCAGCAGTGAAATTGGGCCAGAGACCCAGTACTTC. Protein sequence: CASSEIGPETQYF.

The table lists this clone with a few counts. The chain carries TRBV5-1 and TRBJ1-2, with a possible D match to TRBD1 (5 bases). CDR1 is SGHRS and CDR2 is YFSETQ in the germline V gene. CDR3 length: 15 residues. The germline V and J ends were trimmed by 0 bases and 3 bases, with 12 bases remaining between them. CDR3 DNA sequence: TGCGCCAGCAGCTTGGCCGTGGGGCTCGACTATGGCTACACCTTC. This sequence encodes CASSLAVGLDYGYTF.

This clone was observed a handful of times. The chain has TRBV6-6 and TRBJ1-1; maybe TRBD1 (5 bases). Per germline, CDR1 MNHNY and CDR2 SVGAGI (reference sequence). The V gene lost 4 bases and the J gene lost 1 base, with 10 bases spanning the gap. This CDR3 is built from 14 residues. CDR3 coding DNA: TGTGCCAGCAGTTTCCCGACAGAGAACACTGAAGCTTTCTTT. It is translated as CASSFPTENTEAFF.

V usage is TRBV9 and J usage is TRBJ1-5; 8 nucleotides line up with TRBD1. With V trimmed by 5 bases and J by 2 bases, 6 bases remained unmatched. CDR1 and CDR2 (germline): SGDLS, YYNGEE. The CDR3 covers 15 residues. CDR3 in amino acids: CASSRQGFGNQPQHF. The CDR3 DNA reads TGTGCCAGCAGTCGACAGGGGTTTGGCAATCAGCCCCAGCATTTT.

This sequence joins TRBV6-5 and TRBJ2-7; possibly TRBD1 for D (6 bases). There are 14 residues in the CDR3. The germline V and J ends were trimmed by 0 bases and 13 bases, with 19 bases remaining between them. Germline lookup yields CDR1 MNHEY and CDR2 SVGAGI. The CDR3 reads CASSYSDHSDRIYF. The CDR3 nucleotides are TGTGCCAGCAGTTACTCGGACCACAGCGACAGGATCTACTTC.

This clone showed up just once. The chain links TRBV19 to TRBJ2-7; D is ambiguous. Germline CDR1 and CDR2: LNHDA and SQIVND (reference sequence). V dropped 5 bases and J dropped 0 bases, with 8 bases sitting between them. The CDR3 spans 13 residues. The CDR3 DNA reads as TGTGCCAGTAGTGCCCGGGTCTCCTACGAGCAGTACTTC. This translates into CASSARVSYEQYF.

The J gene is TRBJ2-7, the V gene TRBV2; 9 bases line up with TRBD1. The CDR3 contains 19 residues. The trim removed 7 bases at V and 6 bases at J, leaving 25 bases unmatched. CDR1 is SNHLY, CDR2 FYNNEI, per germline. The CDR3 spells CASTSMAGTGSYLGLEQYF. The DNA for the CDR3 is TGTGCCAGCACCTCGATGGCCGGGACAGGGTCCTATCTGGGGCTCGAGCAGTACTTC.

The chain uses TRBV7-6 and TRBJ2-2; the match to TRBD1 covers 8 bases. V lost 5 bases, J lost 1 base, and 6 bases stayed unmatched. The CDR3 length is 16 residues. The germline V gene has CDR1 SGHVS and CDR2 FNYEAQ. This chain's CDR3 is CASSAQGAVNTGELFF. The CDR3 DNA is TGTGCCAGCAGCGCCCAGGGGGCGGTGAACACCGGGGAGCTGTTTTTT.